Listed here are 7 T cell receptor beta chains from one sample, sequenced in a study of blood T cell repertoires in COVID-19. Here immunoSEQ multiplex PCR was the method, and the copy in TCRdb shows in-frame clones only, minus some. The sample consists of approximately 36,000 clones, approximately 80% of them appearing once. The sequencing input was peripheral blood. Receptors originate from a man aged 55-75 years with COVID-19, enrolled during active disease.

The chain joins TRBV19 to TRBJ1-4, with D possibly being TRBD1 (5 bases). The CDR3 has 17 residues. V gave up 1 base and J gave up 0 bases, with 12 bases separating them. Germline values: CDR1 LNHDA, CDR2 SQIVND (reference sequence). The CDR3 region is CASSIAHRPATNEKLFF. The CDR3, as DNA: TGTGCCAGTAGTATAGCCCACAGGCCTGCAACTAATGAAAAACTGTTTTTT.

The chain links TRBV5-6 to TRBJ2-2; possibly TRBD2 for D (6 bases). The V gene's germline CDR1 is SGHDT and CDR2 YYEEEE. V was cut by 1 base and J by 7 bases, with 17 bases left in between. This CDR3 has 16 amino acids. In DNA, the CDR3 is TGTGCCAGCAGCTTGACGGGTCGGAGGGCCTTCGGGGAGCTGTTTTTT. It is translated as CASSLTGRRAFGELFF.

The chain is built from TRBV3-1 (or the pseudogene TRBV3-2) and TRBJ2-7; TRBD1 is a possible D gene (6 bases). Germline V gives CDR1 LGHDT, CDR2 YNNKEL (reference sequence). Trimming pared 3 bases from V and 3 bases from J, leaving 9 bases between. CDR3 length: 13 amino acids. The CDR3, as DNA: TGTGCCAGCAGCCAGTCGACAGGCTACGAGCAGTACTTC. Translating it yields CASSQSTGYEQYF.

J is TRBJ1-5 and V is TRBV6-2 or TRBV6-3, with TRBD1 as a possible D gene (5 bases). CDR1 and CDR2 from the germline V gene are MNHEY and SVGEGT. The V end lost 2 bases, the J end lost 1 base, and 18 bases lay between the germline ends. The CDR3 contains 18 residues. CDR3 region: CASSYTPGGSRSNQPQHF. The DNA of the CDR3 is TGTGCCAGCAGTTACACGCCCGGGGGGAGCAGGAGCAATCAGCCCCAGCATTTT.

The chain combines TRBV7-3 with TRBJ2-7; D not certain. CDR1 SGHTA and CDR2 FQGTGA come from the germline V gene. The V gene lost 2 bases and the J gene lost 6 bases, with 17 bases spanning the gap. The CDR3 contains 15 residues. This CDR3 reads CASSLDRQEGAEQYF. As DNA, the CDR3 is TGTGCCAGCAGCTTAGATAGGCAGGAAGGTGCCGAGCAGTACTTC.

The chain combines TRBV7-2 with TRBJ1-1; D is undetermined. Between the trimmed V and J ends, which lost 2 bases and 6 bases, there was a span of 10 bases. The CDR3 contains 13 residues. Germline V gives CDR1 SGHTA, CDR2 FQGNSA. This chain's CDR3 is CASSLPSVAEAFF. The CDR3 DNA sequence: TGTGCCAGCAGCTTACCGTCAGTGGCTGAAGCTTTCTTT.

About this clone: This same CDR3 is encoded by further DNA sequences in the sample. The chain is built from TRBV28 and TRBJ2-7; D not certain. The CDR3 runs to 13 residues. V dropped 2 bases and J dropped 0 bases, with 5 bases sitting between them. Germline V gives CDR1 MDHEN, CDR2 SYDVKM. CDR3 DNA: TGTGCCAGCAGTTTAGCGAACTCCTACGAGCAGTACTTC. Protein: CASSLANSYEQYF.